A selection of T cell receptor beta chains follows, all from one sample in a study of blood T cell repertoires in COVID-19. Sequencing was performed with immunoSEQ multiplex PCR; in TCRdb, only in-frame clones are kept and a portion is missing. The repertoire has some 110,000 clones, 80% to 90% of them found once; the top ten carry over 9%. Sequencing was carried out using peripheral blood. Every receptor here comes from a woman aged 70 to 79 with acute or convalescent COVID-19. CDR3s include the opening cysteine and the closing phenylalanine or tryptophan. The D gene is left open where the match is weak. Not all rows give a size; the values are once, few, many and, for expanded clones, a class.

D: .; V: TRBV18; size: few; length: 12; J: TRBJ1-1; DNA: TGTGCCAGCTCACCCGACCGGGGTGCGGCTTTCTTT; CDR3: CASSPDRGAAFF
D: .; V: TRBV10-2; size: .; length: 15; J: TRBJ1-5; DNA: TGCGCCAGCAGTGAGTCACAAGGGGTGGGTCAGCCCCAGCATTTT; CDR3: CASSESQGVGQPQHF
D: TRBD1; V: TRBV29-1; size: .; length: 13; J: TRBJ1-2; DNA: TGCAGCGTAGAAGACAGGGGGCTGTCTGGCTACACCTTC; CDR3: CSVEDRGLSGYTF
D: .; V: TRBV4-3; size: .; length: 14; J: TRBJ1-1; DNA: TGCGCCAGCAGCCAAGATTCGGGGGTTAGGGGAGCTTTCTTT; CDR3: CASSQDSGVRGAFF
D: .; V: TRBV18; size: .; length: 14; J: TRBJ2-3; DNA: TGTGCCAGCTCATCCACTAGAGAGACAGATACGCAGTATTTT; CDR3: CASSSTRETDTQYF
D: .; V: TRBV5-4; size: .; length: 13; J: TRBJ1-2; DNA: TGTGCCAGCACCGCGGGCCTAAACTATGGCTACACCTTC; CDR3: CASTAGLNYGYTF
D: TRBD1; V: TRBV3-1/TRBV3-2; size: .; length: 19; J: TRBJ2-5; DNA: TGTGCCAGCAGCCAAGATACTGACAGGGGGCCCTCGCCTGAAGAGACCCAGTACTTC; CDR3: CASSQDTDRGPSPEETQYF
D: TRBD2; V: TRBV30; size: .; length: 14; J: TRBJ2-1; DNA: TGTGCCTGGAGCCTGGGAGGGCCCCACAATGAGCAGTTCTTC; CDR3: CAWSLGGPHNEQFF
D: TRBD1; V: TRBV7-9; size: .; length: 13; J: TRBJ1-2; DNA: TGTGCCAGCAGACCCGGACAGGGGGACCTCTACACCTTC; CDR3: CASRPGQGDLYTF
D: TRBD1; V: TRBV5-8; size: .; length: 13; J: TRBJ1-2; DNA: TGTGCCAGCAGCAGGGGACAGGGGTTTGGCTACACCTTC; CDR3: CASSRGQGFGYTF
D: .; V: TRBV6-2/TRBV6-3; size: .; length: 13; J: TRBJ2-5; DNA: TGTGCCAGCAGTAACGGACTCGGGGAGACCCAGTACTTC; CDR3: CASSNGLGETQYF
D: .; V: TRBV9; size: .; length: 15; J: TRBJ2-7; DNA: TGTGCCAGCAGCGTAGCTGGCCAGGGGTTCGACGAGCAGTACTTC; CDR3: CASSVAGQGFDEQYF
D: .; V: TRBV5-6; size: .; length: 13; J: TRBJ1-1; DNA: TGTGCCAGCAGCTTGGGCAGAGGCACTGAAGCTTTCTTT; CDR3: CASSLGRGTEAFF
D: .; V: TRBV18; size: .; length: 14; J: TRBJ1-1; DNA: TGTGCCAGCTCACATGGGAGCATGAACACTGAAGCTTTCTTT; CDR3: CASSHGSMNTEAFF
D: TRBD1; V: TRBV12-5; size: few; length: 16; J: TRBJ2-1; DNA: TGTGCTAGTGGTTTGGTAGGGACAGGGGGCTACAATGAGCAGTTCTTC; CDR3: CASGLVGTGGYNEQFF
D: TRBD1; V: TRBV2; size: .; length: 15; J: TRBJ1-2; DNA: TGTGCCAGCAGTGCGGAAGGGGGCCCCGGCTATGGCTACACCTTC; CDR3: CASSAEGGPGYGYTF
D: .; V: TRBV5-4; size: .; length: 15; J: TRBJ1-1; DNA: TGTGCCAGCAGCTTGGATGGCCGGGGGAACACTGAAGCTTTCTTT; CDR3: CASSLDGRGNTEAFF
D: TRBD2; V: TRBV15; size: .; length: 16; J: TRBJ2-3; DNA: TGTGCCACCAGCAGAGATCGGGGGACTAGGTGGGCTACGCAGTATTTT; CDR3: CATSRDRGTRWATQYF
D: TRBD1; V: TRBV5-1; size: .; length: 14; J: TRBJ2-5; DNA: TGCGCCAGCAGCTTTTGGACAGGGGGGGAGACCCAGTACTTC; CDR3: CASSFWTGGETQYF
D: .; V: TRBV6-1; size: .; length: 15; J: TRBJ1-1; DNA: TGTGCCAGCAGTGAGGTCCAACAAATGAACACTGAAGCTTTCTTT; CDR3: CASSEVQQMNTEAFF
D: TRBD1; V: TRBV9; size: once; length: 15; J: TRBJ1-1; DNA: TGTGCCAGCAGCGCCCGACAGGGGATTGGCGCTGAAGCTTTCTTT; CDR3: CASSARQGIGAEAFF
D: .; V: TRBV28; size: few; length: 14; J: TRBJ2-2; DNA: TGTGCCAGCAGTTCACCCCCAGGGGTAAGGGAGCTGTTTTTT; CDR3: CASSSPPGVRELFF
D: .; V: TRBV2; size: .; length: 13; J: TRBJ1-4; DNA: TGTGCCAGCAGTTCCCCGGGATGGGAAAAACTGTTTTTT; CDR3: CASSSPGWEKLFF
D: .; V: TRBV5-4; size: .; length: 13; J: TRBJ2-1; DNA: TGTGCCAGCAGCTCGGCGGGGGCGGATGAGCAGTTCTTC; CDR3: CASSSAGADEQFF
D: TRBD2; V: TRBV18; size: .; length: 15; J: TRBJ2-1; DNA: TGTGCCAGCTCACCTGGGACTAACGGAGGCAATGAGCAGTTCTTC; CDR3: CASSPGTNGGNEQFF
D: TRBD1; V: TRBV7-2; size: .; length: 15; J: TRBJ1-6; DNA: TGTGCCAGCAGCTTAGTGGGACAGGCCTATTCACCCCTCCACTTT; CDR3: CASSLVGQAYSPLHF
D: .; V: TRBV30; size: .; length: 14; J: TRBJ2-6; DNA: TGTGCCTGGAGTTCCAGGGCTGGGGCCAACGTCCTGACTTTC; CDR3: CAWSSRAGANVLTF
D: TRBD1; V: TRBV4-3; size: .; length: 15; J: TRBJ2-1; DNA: TGCGCCAGCAGCCAAGACGGGACAGGGACCGGTGAGCAGTTCTTC; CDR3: CASSQDGTGTGEQFF
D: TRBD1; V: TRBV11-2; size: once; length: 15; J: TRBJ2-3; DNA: TGTGCCAGCAGCTCTCCCCGGACAGGGCCAGATACGCAGTATTTT; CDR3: CASSSPRTGPDTQYF
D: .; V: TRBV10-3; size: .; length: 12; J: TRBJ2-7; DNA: TGTGCCATCAGTACTCCCGGCTACGAGCAGTACTTC; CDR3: CAISTPGYEQYF
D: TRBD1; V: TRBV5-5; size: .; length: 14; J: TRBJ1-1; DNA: TGTGCCAGCAGTATCCGGGACAGGAACACTGAAGCTTTCTTT; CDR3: CASSIRDRNTEAFF
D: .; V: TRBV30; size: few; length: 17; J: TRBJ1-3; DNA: TGTGCCTACCGGCCCAGGTGGTCGAGGGTATCTGGAAACACCATATATTTT; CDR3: CAYRPRWSRVSGNTIYF
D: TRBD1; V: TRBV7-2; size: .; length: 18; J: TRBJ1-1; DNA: TGTGCCAGCAGCTCCCAACGGGCGGGACAGGGAGTTAACACTGAAGCTTTCTTT; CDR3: CASSSQRAGQGVNTEAFF
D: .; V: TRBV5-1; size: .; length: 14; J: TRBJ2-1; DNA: TGCGCCAGCAGCTTGGGAACAGGAGTCCGATCCCTGTTCTTC; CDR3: CASSLGTGVRSLFF
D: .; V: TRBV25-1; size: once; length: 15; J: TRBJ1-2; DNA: TGTGCCAGCAGTGAATTGACAGGCCCCACATATGGCTACACCTTC; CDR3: CASSELTGPTYGYTF
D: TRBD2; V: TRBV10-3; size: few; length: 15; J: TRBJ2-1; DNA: TGTGCCATCAGTGGGCAACTAGCGGGGGGCAATGAGCAGTTCTTC; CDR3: CAISGQLAGGNEQFF
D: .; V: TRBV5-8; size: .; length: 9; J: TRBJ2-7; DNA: TGTGCCAGCAGCTTGCCGGGGTACTTC; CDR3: CASSLPGYF
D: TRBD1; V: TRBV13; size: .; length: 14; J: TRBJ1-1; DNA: TGTGCCAGCAGCTTAGAAGGGGGCGGCACTGAAGCTTTCTTT; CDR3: CASSLEGGGTEAFF
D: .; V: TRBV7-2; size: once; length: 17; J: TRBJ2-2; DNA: TGTGCCAGCAGCTCGATGAGAGGGCTCACGAACACCGGGGAGCTGTTTTTT; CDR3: CASSSMRGLTNTGELFF
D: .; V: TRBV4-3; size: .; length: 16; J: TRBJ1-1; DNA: TGCGCCAGCAGCCAAGTGCGCAGGGTGGGGTACACTGAAGCTTTCTTT; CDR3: CASSQVRRVGYTEAFF
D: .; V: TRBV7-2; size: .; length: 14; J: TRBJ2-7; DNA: TGTGCCAGCAGCTTAGAGGGGCCAGGGAAGCAGCAGTACTTC; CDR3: CASSLEGPGKQQYF
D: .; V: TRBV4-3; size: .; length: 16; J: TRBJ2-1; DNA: TGCGCCAGCAGCCAATTTTTTCCGCCTACGGACAATGAGCAGTTCTTC; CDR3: CASSQFFPPTDNEQFF